Given below is one T cell receptor beta chain in context. The target antigen is unknown. CDR3 length equals 15 residues. Germline V gene lookup returns CDR1 SGHRS and CDR2 YFSETQ. Trimming pared 4 bases from V and 1 base from J, leaving 13 bases between. The data are from a study of siplizumab effects on memory and regulatory T cells. The study, taken as a whole, reports: Treg-derived clones made up an average of about 73% of mappable alloreactive CD4+ clones with siplizumab and under 35% in controls. Alloreactive sequences tracing back to unstimulated CD4+ memory cells fell significantly with siplizumab. Sequences below about 10^-5 frequency were poorly captured, and few alloreactive clones mapped to unstimulated subsets.

The assay covered some 98,000 TCR templates per sample. Sequenced by immunoSEQ multiplex PCR; TCRdb stores in-frame clones only, minus some. The table has approximately 100,000 clones, 90% to 95% seen once. The genes are TRBV5-1 and TRBJ2-3, with D possibly matching TRBD2 (5 bases). The sequenced sample consisted of Tregs sorted from blood. This receptor was obtained from a human donor in good health. The CDR3 coding sequence is TGCGCCAGCAGCGTCCGGGGAGTCGGCACAGATACGCAGTATTTT. Its protein is CASSVRGVGTDTQYF.